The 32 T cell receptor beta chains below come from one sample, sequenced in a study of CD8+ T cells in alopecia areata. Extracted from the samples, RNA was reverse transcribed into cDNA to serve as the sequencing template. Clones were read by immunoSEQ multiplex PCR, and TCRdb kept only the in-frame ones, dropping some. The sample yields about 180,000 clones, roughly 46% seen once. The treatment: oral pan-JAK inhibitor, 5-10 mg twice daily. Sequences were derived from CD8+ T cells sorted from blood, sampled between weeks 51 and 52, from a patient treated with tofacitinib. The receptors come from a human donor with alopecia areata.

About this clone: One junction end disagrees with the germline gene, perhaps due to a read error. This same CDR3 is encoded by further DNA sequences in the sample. CDR3 residues: CASNQPGGTEAFF. CDR3 nucleotides: TGTGCCAGCAACCAGCCCGGTGGCACTGAAGCCTTCTTT. V usage is TRBV14 and J usage is TRBJ1-1; no reliable D call. The V gene's germline CDR1 is SGHDN and CDR2 FVKESK. The CDR3 has 13 residues.

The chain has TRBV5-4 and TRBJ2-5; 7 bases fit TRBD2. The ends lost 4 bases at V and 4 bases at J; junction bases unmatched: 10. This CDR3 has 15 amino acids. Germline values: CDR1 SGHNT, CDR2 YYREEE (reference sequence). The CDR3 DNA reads TGTGCCAGCAGCCCTAGCGGCGAATTAGGAGAGACCCAGTACTTC. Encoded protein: CASSPSGELGETQYF.

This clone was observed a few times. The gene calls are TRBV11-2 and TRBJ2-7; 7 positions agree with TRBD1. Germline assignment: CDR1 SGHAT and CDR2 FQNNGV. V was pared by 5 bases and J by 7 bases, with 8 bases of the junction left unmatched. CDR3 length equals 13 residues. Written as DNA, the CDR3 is TGTGCCAGCAGCCCGAGGGGGCTGGGGGAGCAGTACTTC. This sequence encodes CASSPRGLGEQYF. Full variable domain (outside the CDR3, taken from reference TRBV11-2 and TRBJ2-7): EAGVAQSPRYKIIEKRQSVAFWCNPISGHATLYWYQQILGQGPKLLIQFQNNGVVDDSQLPKDRFSAERLKGVDSTLKIQPAKLEDSAVYLCASSPRGLGEQYFGPGTRLTVT.

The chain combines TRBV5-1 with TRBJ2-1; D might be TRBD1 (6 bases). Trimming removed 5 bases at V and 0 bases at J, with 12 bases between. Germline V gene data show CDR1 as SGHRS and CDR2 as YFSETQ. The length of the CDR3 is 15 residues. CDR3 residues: CASRQGESSYNEQFF. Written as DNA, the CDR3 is TGCGCCAGCAGACAGGGAGAGAGCTCCTACAATGAGCAGTTCTTC.

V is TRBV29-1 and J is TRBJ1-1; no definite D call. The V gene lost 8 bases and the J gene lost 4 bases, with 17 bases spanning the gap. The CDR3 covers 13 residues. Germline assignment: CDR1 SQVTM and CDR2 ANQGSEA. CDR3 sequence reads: CSPSHPGSTEAFF. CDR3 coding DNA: TGCAGCCCGTCCCACCCAGGTAGCACTGAAGCTTTCTTT. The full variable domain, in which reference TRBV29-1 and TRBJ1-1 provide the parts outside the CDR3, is SAVISQKPSRDICQRGTSLTIQCQVDSQVTMMFWYRQQPGQSLTLIATANQGSEATYESGFVIDKFPISRPNLTFSTLTVSNMSPEDSSIYLCSPSHPGSTEAFFGQGTRLTVV.

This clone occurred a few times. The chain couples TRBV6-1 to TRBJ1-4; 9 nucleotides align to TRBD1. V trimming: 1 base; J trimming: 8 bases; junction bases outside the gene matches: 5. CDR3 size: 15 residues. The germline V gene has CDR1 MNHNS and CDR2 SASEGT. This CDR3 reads CASSEVQGASEKLFF. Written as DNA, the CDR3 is TGTGCCAGCAGTGAAGTACAGGGGGCGTCCGAAAAACTGTTTTTT.

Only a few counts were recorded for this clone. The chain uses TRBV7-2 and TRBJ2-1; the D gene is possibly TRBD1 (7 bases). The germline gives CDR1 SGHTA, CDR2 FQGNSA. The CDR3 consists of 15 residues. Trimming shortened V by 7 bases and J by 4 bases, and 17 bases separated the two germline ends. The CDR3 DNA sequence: TGTGCCAGCACCCCAAGGGGGCGGGGATACAATGAGCAGTTCTTC. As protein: CASTPRGRGYNEQFF.

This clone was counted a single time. CDR3 DNA sequence: TGTGCCAGCAGCTTAGGCGGCACGGTTAATCAGCCCCAGCATTTT. The encoded protein is CASSLGGTVNQPQHF. The chain links TRBV13 to TRBJ1-5; no reliable D call. The CDR3 is 15 amino acids. The V gene's germline CDR1 is PRHDT and CDR2 FYEKMQ (reference sequence). The ends were cut back, 0 bases at V and 4 bases at J, with 10 bases in the middle.

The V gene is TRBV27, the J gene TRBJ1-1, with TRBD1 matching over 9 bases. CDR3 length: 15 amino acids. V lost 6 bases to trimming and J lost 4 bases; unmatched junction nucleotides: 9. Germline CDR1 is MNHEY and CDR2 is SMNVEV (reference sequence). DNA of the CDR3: TGTGCCAGCAGAAAATCGACAGGGGGTTTCACTGAAGCTTTCTTT. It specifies CASRKSTGGFTEAFF.

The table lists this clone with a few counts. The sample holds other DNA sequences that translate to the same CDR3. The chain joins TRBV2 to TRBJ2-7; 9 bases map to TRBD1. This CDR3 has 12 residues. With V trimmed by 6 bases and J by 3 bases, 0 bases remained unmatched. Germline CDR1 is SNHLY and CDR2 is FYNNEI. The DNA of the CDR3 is TGTGCCAGCAGGGACAGGGGCTACGAGCAGTACTTC. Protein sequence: CASRDRGYEQYF.

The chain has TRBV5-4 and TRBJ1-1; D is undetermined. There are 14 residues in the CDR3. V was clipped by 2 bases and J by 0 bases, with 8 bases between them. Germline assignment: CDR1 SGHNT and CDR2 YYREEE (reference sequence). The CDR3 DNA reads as TGTGCCAGCAGCTTTGGCCGGATGAACACTGAAGCTTTCTTT. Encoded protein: CASSFGRMNTEAFF.

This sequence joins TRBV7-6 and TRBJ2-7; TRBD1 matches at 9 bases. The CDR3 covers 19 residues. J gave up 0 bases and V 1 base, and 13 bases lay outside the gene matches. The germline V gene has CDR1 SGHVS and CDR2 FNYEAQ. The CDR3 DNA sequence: TGTGCCAGCAGCTTAGGGAGGGGTACCGGGACAGGGTTCTCCTACGAGCAGTACTTC. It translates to CASSLGRGTGTGFSYEQYF.

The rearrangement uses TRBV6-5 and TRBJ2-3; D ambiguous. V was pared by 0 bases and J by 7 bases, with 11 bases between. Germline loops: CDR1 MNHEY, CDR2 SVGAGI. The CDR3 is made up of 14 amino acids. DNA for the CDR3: TGTGCCAGCAGTTACTCGATATCGCTATATACGCAGTATTTT. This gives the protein CASSYSISLYTQYF.

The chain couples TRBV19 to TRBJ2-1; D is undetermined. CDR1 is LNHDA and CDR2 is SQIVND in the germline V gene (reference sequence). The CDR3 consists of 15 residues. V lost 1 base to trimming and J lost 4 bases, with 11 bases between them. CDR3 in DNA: TGTGCCAGTAGTATAGTTGTCTCGCTTTACAATGAGCAGTTCTTC. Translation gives CASSIVVSLYNEQFF.

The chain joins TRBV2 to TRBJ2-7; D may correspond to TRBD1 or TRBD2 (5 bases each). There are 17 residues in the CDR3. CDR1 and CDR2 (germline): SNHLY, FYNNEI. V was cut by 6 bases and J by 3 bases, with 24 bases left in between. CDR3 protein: CASSGTDYLAEHYEQYF. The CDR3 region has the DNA TGTGCCAGCAGCGGGACGGATTATTTGGCGGAGCACTACGAGCAGTACTTC.

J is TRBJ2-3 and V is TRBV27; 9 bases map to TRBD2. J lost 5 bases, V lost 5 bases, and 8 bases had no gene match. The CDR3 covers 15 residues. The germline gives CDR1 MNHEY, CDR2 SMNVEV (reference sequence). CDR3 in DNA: TGTGCCAGCAGTAGCGGGGGGCCCCTACAAGATACGCAGTATTTT. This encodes CASSSGGPLQDTQYF.

The CDR3: CAIGQDSSYEQYF. In DNA, the CDR3 is TGTGCCATCGGGCAGGACAGCTCCTACGAGCAGTACTTC. V is TRBV10-3 and J is TRBJ2-7, with TRBD1 as a possible D gene (6 bases). V lost 8 bases and J 0 bases, leaving 11 bases between the germline ends. The germline V gene encodes CDR1 ENHRY and CDR2 SYGVKD. The length of the CDR3 is 13 residues.

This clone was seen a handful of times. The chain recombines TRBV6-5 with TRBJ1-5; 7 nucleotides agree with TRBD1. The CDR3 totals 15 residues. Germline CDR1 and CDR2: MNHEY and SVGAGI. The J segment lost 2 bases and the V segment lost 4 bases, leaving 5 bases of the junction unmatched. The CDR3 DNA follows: TGTGCCAGCAGTTCGAGACAGGGCGGCAATCAGCCCCAGCATTTT. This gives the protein CASSSRQGGNQPQHF.

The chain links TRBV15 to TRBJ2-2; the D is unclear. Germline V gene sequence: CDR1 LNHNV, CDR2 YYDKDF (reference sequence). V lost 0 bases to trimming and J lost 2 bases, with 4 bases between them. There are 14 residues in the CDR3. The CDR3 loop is CATSRDINTGELFF. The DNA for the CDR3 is TGTGCCACCAGCAGAGACATCAACACCGGGGAGCTGTTTTTT.

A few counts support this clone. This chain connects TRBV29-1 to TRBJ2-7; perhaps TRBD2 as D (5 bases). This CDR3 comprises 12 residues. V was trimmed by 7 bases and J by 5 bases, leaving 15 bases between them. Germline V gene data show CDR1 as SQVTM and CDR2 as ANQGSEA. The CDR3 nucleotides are TGCAGCGCCCGGTGGAGGAGCCACGAGCAGTACTTC. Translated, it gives CSARWRSHEQYF.

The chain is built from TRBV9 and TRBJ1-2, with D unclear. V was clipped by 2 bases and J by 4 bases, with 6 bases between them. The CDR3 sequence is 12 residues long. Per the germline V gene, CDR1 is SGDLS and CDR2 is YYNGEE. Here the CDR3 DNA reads TGTGCCAGCAGCGTCTCTACCTATGGCTACACCTTC. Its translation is CASSVSTYGYTF.

CDR3 residues: CASSQNRNTGELFF. The CDR3 bases are TGTGCCAGCAGCCAGAACAGGAACACCGGGGAGCTGTTTTTT. J is TRBJ2-2 and V is TRBV13; D not certain. Germline lookup yields CDR1 PRHDT and CDR2 FYEKMQ (reference sequence). V was cut by 5 bases and J by 1 base, with 8 bases left in between. The CDR3 contains 14 residues.

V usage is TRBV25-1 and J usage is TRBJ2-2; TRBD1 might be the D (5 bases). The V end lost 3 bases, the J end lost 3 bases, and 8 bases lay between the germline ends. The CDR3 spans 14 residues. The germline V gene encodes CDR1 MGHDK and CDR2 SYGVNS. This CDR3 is CASSETEDTGELFF. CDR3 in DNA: TGTGCCAGCAGTGAGACAGAGGACACCGGGGAGCTGTTTTTT. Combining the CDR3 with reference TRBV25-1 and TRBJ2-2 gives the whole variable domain EADIYQTPRYLVIGTGKKITLECSQTMGHDKMYWYQQDPGMELHLIHYSYGVNSTEKGDLSSESTVSRIRTEHFPLTLESARPSHTSQYLCASSETEDTGELFFGEGSRLTVL.

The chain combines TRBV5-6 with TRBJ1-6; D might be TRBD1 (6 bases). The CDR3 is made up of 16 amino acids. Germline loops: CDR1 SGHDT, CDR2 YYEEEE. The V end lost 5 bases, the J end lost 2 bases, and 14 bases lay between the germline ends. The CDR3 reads CASSLQGMPYNSPLHF. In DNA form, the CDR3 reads TGTGCCAGCAGTTTACAGGGAATGCCCTATAATTCACCCCTCCACTTT.

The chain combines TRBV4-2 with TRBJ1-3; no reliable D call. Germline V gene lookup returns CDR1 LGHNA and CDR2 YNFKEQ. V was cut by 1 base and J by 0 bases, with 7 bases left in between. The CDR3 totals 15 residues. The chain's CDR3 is CASSQVSSSGNTIYF. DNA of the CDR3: TGTGCCAGCAGCCAAGTCAGCAGCTCTGGAAACACCATATATTTT.

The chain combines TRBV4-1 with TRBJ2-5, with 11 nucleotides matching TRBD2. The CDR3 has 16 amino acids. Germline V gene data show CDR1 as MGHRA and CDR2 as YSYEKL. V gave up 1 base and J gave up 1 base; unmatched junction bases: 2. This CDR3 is CASSQVLAGAQETQYF. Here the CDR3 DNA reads TGCGCCAGCAGCCAAGTACTAGCGGGGGCCCAAGAGACCCAGTACTTC.

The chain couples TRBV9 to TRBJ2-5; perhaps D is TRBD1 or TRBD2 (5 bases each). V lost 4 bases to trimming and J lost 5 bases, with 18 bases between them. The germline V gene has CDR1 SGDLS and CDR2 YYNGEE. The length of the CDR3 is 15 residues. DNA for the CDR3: TGTGCCAGCAGCCCGAGAAGGGACCGCCGGGAGACCCAGTACTTC. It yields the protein CASSPRRDRRETQYF.

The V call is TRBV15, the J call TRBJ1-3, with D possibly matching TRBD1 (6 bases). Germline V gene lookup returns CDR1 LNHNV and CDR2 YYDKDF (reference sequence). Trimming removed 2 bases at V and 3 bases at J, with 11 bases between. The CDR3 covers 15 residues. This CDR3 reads CATSRQQGIGNTIYF. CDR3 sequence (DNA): TGTGCCACCAGCAGACAACAGGGTATTGGAAACACCATATATTTT.

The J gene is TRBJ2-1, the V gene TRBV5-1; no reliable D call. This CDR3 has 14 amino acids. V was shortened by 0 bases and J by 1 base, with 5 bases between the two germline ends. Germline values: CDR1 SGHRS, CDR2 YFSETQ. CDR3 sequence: CASSLGGSYNEQFF. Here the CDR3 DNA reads TGCGCCAGCAGCTTGGGGGGTTCCTACAATGAGCAGTTCTTC.

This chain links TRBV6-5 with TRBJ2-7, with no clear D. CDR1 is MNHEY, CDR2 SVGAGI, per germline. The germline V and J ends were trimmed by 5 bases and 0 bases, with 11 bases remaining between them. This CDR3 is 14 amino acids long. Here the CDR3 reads CASSTDESSYEQYF. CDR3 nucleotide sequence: TGTGCCAGCAGTACCGACGAGAGCTCCTACGAGCAGTACTTC.

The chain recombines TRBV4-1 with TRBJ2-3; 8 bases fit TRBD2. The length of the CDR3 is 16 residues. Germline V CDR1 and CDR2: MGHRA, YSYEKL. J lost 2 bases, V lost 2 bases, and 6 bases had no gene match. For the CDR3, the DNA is TGCGCCAGCAGCCAACCGCGGGAGGCAGTCACAGATACGCAGTATTTT. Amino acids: CASSQPREAVTDTQYF.

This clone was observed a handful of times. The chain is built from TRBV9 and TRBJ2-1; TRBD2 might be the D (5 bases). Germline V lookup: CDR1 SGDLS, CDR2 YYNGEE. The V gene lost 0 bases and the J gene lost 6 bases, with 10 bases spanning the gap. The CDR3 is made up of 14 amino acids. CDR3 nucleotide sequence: TGTGCCAGCAGCGTAGGACTCCGGGGCAATGAGCAGTTCTTC. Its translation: CASSVGLRGNEQFF.